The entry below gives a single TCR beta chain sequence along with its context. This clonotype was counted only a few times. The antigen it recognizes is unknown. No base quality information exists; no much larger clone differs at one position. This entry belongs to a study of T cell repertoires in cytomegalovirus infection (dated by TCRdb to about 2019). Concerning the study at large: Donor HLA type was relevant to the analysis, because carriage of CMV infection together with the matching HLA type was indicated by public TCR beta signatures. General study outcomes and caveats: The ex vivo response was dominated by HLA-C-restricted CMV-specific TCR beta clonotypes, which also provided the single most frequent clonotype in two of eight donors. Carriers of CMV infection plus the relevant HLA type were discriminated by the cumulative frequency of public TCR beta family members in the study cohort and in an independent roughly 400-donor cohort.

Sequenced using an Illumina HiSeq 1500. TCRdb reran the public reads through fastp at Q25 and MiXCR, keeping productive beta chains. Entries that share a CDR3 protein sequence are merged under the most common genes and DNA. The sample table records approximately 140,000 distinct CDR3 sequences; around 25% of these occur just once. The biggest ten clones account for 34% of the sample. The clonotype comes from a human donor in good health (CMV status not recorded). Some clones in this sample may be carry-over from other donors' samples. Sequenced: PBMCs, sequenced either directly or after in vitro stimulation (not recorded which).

The DNA sequence follows: TGTGCCAGCTCACCACAAAGGACTAAGTACGCACACTATGGCTACACCTTC. Protein translation: CASSPQRTKYAHYGYTF. The rearranged segments are TRBV18 and TRBJ1-2; no D gene can be assigned with confidence. CDR1 and CDR2 are read off the germline V gene as KGHSH and LQKENI. The junction shows trimming of 1 base on V and 3 bases on J, plus 18 bases between the germline ends. The CDR3 numbers 17 residues from cysteine through phenylalanine. Just CDR3 DNA is preserved here, 51 bases in frame from base 1.